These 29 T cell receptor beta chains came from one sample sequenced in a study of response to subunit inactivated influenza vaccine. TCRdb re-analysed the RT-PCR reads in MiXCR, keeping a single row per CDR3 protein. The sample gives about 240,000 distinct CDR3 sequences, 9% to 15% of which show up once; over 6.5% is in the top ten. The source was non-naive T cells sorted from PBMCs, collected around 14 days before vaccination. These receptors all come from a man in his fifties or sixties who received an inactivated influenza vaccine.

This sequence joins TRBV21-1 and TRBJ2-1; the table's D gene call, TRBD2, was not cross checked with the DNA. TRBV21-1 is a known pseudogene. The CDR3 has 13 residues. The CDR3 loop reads CLPPATRGNEQFF. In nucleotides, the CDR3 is TGTCTCCCGCCGGCTACTCGGGGGAATGAGCAGTTCTTC.

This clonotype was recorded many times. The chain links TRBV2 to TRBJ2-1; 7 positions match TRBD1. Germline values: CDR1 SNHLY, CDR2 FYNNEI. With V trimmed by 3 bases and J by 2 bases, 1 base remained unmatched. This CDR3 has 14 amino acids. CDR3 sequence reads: CASSDQGAYNEQFF. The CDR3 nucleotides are TGTGCCAGCAGTGACCAGGGGGCCTACAATGAGCAGTTCTTC.

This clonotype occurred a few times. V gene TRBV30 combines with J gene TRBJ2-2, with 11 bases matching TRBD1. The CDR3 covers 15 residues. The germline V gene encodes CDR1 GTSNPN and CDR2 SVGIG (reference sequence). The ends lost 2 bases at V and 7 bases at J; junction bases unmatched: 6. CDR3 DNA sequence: TGTGCCTGGAGTTTCCGGACAGGGGGCTTCGGGGAGCTGTTTTTT. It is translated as CAWSFRTGGFGELFF.

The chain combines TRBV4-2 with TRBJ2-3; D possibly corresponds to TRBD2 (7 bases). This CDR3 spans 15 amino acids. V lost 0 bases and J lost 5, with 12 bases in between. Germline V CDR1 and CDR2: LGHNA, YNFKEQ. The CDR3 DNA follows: TGTGCCAGCAGCCAAGATACCGGGGGGCAAGATACGCAGTATTTT. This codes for CASSQDTGGQDTQYF.

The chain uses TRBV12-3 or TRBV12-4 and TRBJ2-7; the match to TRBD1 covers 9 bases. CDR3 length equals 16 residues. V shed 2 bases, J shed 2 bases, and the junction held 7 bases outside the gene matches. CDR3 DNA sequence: TGTGCCAGCAGTTTATATGGGACAGGGAAAGCCTACGAGCAGTACTTC. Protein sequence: CASSLYGTGKAYEQYF.

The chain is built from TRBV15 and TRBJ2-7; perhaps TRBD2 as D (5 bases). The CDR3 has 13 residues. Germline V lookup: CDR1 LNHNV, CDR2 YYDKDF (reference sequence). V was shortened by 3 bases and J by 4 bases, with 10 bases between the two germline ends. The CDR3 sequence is CATSSLPGYEQYF. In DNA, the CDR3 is TGTGCCACCAGCAGCCTACCGGGGTACGAGCAGTACTTC.

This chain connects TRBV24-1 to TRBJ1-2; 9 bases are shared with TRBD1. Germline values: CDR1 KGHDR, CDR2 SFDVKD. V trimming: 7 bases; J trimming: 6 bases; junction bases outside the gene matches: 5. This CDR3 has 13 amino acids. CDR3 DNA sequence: TGTGCCACCAGGGACAGGGGCTCTCATGGCTACACCTTC. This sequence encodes CATRDRGSHGYTF.

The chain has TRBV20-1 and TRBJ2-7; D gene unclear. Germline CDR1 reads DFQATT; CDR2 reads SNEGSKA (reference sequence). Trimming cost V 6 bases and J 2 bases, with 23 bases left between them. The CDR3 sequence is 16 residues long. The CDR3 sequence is CSARQQRSSVTYEQYF. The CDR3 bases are TGCAGTGCGAGACAACAACGGAGCTCGGTCACCTACGAGCAGTACTTC.

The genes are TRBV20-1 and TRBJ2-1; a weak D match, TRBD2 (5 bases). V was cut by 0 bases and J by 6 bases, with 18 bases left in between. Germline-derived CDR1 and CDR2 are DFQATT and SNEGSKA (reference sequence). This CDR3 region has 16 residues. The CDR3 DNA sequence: TGCAGTGCTAGAGATTTCGCGGGTTGGTCCCCCAATGAGCAGTTCTTC. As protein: CSARDFAGWSPNEQFF.

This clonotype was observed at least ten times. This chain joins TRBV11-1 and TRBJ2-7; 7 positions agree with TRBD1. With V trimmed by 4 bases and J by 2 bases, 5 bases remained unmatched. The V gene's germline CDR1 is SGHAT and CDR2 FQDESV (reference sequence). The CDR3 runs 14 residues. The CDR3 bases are TGTGCCAGCAGCTCATACAGGGGACCCTACGAGCAGTACTTC. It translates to CASSSYRGPYEQYF.

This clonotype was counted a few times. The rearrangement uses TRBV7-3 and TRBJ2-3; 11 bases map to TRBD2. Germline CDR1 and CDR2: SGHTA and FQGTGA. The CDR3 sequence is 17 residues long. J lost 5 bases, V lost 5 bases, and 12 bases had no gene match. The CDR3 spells CASSKTRGTSGRDTQYF. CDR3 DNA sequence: TGTGCCAGCAGCAAAACGCGGGGAACTAGCGGGAGAGATACGCAGTATTTT.

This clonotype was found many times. The CDR3 coding sequence is TGTGCCAGCAGCCGCCGGGGAGTGAGCTCCTACAATGAGCAGTTCTTC. Its translation is CASSRRGVSSYNEQFF. The genes are TRBV5-5 and TRBJ2-1, with TRBD2 as a possible D gene (5 bases). CDR1 is SGHKS, CDR2 YYEKEE, per germline (reference sequence). The V end was cut by 4 bases, the J end by 0 bases, with 14 bases between. This CDR3 has 16 amino acids.

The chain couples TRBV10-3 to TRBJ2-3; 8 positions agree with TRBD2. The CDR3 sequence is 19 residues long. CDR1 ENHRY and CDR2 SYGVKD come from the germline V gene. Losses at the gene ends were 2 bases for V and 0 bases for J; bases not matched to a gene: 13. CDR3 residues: CAISERGAGDPLSTDTQYF. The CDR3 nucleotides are TGTGCCATCAGTGAGAGGGGAGCGGGGGACCCCCTTAGCACAGATACGCAGTATTTT.

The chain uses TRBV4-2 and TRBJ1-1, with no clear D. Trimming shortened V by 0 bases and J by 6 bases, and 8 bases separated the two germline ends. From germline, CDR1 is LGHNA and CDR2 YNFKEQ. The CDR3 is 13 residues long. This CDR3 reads CASSQDGGSEAFF. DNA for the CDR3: TGTGCCAGCAGCCAAGATGGAGGGTCTGAAGCTTTCTTT.

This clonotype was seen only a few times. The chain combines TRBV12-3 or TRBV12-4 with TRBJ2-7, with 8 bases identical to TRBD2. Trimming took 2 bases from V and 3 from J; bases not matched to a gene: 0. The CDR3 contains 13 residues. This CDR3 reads CASSLTSGYEQYF. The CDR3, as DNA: TGTGCCAGCAGTTTAACTAGCGGCTACGAGCAGTACTTC.

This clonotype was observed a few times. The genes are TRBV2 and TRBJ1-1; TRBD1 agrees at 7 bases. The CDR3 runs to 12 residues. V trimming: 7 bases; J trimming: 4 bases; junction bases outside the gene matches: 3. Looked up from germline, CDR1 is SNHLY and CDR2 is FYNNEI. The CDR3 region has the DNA TGTGCCAGCAAGACAGGGCTCACTGAAGCTTTCTTT. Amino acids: CASKTGLTEAFF. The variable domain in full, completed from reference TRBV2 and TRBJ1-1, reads EPEVTQTPSHQVTQMGQEVILRCVPISNHLYFYWYRQILGQKVEFLVSFYNNEISEKSEIFDDQFSVERPDGSNFTLKIRSTKLEDSAMYFCASKTGLTEAFFGQGTRLTVV.

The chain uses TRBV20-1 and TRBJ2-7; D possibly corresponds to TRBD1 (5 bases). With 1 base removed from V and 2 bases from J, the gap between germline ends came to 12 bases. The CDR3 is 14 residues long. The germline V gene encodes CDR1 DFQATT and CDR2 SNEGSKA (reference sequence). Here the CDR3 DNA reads TGCAGTGCTAGAGTCCCAGGGCCCACCTACGAGCAGTACTTC. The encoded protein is CSARVPGPTYEQYF.

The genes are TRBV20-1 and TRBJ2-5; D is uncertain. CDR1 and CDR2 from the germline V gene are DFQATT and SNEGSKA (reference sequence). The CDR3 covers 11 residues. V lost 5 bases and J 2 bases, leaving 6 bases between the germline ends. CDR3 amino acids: CSALRQETQYF. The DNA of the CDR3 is TGCAGTGCTCTAAGACAAGAGACCCAGTACTTC.

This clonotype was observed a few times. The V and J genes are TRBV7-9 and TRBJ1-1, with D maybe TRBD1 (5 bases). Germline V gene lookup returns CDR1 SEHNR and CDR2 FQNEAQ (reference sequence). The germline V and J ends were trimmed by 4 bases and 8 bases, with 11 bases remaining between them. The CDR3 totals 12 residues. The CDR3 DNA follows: TGTGCCAGCAGCTGGGGGACGGCAGAAGCTTTCTTT. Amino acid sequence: CASSWGTAEAFF.

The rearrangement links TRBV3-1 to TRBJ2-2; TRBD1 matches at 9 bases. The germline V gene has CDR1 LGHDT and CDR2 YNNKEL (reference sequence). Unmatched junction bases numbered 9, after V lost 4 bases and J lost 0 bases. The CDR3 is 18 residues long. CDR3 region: CASSPQPGQGTNTGELFF. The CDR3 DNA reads TGTGCCAGCAGCCCACAACCGGGACAGGGAACGAACACCGGGGAGCTGTTTTTT.

CDR3 DNA: TGTGCCAGCAGGGGCTCATTGACAGGGATGTACTTC. As protein: CASRGSLTGMYF. This chain links TRBV2 with TRBJ2-4, with TRBD1 identical over 7 bases. Losses at the gene ends were 6 bases for V and 15 bases for J; bases not matched to a gene: 11. CDR3 size: 12 residues. CDR1 is SNHLY, CDR2 FYNNEI, per germline.

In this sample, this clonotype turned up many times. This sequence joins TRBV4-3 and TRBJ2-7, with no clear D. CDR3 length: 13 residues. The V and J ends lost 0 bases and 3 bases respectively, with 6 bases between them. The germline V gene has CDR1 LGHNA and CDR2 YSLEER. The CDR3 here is CASSQDRLYEQYF. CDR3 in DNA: TGCGCCAGCAGCCAAGACAGACTCTACGAGCAGTACTTC.

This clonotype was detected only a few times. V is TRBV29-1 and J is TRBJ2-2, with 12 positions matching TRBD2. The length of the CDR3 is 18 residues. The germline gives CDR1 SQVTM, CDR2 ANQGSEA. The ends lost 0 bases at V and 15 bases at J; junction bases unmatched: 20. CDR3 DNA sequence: TGCAGCGTTGAAGATCGTACGGGTTCCCTAGCGGGGGGGCCTAAGTTGTTTTTT. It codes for CSVEDRTGSLAGGPKLFF.

CDR3 nucleotides: TGTGCCAGCAGCTTAGGGTGGGACTACCTCGGGAGGGGTGGATCCCCCAATGAGCAGTTCTTC. Its translation: CASSLGWDYLGRGGSPNEQFF. The chain joins TRBV11-1 to TRBJ2-1, with 8 bases fitting TRBD2. The length of the CDR3 is 21 residues. From germline, CDR1 is SGHAT and CDR2 FQDESV (reference sequence). Trimming at V came to 1 base and at J to 6 bases, leaving 23 bases not matched to a gene.

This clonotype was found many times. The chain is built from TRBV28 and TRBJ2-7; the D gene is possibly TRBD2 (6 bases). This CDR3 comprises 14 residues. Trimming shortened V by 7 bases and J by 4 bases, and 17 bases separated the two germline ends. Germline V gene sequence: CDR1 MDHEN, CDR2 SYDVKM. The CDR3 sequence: CASNVPGLSYEQYF. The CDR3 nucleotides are TGTGCCAGCAACGTACCGGGACTTTCATACGAGCAGTACTTC.

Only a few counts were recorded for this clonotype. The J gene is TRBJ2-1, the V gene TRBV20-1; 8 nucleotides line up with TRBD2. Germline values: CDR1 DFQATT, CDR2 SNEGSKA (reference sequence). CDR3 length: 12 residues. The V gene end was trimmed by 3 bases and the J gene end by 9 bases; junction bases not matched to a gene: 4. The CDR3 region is CSASGGALEQFF. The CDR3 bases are TGCAGTGCTAGCGGGGGGGCCCTTGAGCAGTTCTTC.

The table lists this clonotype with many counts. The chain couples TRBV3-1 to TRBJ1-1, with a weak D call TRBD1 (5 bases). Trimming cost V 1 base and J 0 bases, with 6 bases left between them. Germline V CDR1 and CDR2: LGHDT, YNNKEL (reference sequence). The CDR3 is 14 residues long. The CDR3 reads CASSQVGVNTEAFF. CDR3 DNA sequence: TGTGCCAGCAGCCAAGTAGGGGTGAACACTGAAGCTTTCTTT.

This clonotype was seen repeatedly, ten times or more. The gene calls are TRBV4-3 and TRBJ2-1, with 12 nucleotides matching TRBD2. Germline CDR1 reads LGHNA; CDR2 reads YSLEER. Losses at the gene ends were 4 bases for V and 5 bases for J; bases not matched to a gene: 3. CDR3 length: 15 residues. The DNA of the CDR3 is TGCGCCAGCAGCCCTAGCGGGAGGGAGGACAATGAGCAGTTCTTC. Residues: CASSPSGREDNEQFF.

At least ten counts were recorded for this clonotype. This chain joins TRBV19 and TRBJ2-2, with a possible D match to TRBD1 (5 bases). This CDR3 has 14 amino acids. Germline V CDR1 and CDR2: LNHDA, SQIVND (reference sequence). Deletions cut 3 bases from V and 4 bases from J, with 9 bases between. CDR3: CASSIQGATGELFF. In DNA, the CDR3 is TGTGCCAGTAGTATCCAGGGCGCCACCGGGGAGCTGTTTTTT.